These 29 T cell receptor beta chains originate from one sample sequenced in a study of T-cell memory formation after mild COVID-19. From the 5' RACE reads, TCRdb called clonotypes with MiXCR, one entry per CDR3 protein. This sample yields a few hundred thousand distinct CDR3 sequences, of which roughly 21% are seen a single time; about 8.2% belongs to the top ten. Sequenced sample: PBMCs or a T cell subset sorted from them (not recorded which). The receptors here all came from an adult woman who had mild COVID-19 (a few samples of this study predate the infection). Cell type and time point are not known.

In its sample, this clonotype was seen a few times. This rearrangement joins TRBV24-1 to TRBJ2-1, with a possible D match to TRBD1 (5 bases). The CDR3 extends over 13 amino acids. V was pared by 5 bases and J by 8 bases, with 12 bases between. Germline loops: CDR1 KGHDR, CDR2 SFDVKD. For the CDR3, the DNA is TGTGCCACCAGTGTGTCCATAGGGGATGAGCAGTTCTTC. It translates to CATSVSIGDEQFF.

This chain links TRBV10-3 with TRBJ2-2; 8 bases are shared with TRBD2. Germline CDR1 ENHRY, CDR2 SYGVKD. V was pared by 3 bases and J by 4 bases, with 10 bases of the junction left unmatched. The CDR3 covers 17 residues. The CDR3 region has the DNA TGTGCCATCAGTGACGGGACTAGACGGACTAGCACCGGGGAGCTGTTTTTT. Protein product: CAISDGTRRTSTGELFF.

The CDR3 DNA reads as TGTGCCAGCAGAACGGACCGATCGAACACCGGGGAGCTGTTTTTT. This codes for CASRTDRSNTGELFF. The J gene is TRBJ2-2, the V gene TRBV2; no definite D call. Per germline, CDR1 SNHLY and CDR2 FYNNEI. This CDR3 comprises 15 residues. Between the trimmed V and J ends, which lost 6 bases and 0 bases, there was a span of 11 bases.

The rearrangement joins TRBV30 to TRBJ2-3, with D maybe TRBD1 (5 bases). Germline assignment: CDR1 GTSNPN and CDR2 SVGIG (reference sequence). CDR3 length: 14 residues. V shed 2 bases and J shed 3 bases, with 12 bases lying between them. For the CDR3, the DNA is TGTGCCTGGAGTACCCCCGACAGAACAGATACGCAGTATTTT. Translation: CAWSTPDRTDTQYF.

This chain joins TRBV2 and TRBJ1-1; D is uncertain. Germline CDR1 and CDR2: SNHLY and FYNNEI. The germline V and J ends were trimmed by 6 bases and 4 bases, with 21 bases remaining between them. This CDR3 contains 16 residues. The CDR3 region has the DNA TGTGCCAGCAGCGCAGAGACCGCAGAGATAGGCACTGAAGCTTTCTTT. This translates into CASSAETAEIGTEAFF.

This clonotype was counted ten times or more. The CDR3: CSVVRTGAHNEQFF. The DNA of the CDR3 is TGCAGCGTTGTTCGGACAGGGGCCCACAATGAGCAGTTCTTC. The V and J genes are TRBV29-1 and TRBJ2-1; 9 bases agree with TRBD1. This CDR3 comprises 14 residues. Germline values: CDR1 SQVTM, CDR2 ANQGSEA. V trimming: 4 bases; J trimming: 5 bases; junction bases outside the gene matches: 6.

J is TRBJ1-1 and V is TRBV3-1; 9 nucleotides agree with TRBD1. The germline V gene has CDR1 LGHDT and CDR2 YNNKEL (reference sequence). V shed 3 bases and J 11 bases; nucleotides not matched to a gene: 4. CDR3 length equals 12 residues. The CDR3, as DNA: TGTGCCAGCAGCCAGGGACAGGGAGGCGCTTTCTTT. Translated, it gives CASSQGQGGAFF.

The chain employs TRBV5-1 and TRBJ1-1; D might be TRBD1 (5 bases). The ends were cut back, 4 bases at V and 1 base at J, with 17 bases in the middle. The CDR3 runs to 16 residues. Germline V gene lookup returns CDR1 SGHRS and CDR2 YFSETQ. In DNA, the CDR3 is TGCGCCAGCAGCCCACACTCGACAGCCCCGAACACTGAAGCTTTCTTT. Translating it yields CASSPHSTAPNTEAFF. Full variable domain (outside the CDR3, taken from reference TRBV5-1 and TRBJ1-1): KAGVTQTPRYLIKTRGQQVTLSCSPISGHRSVSWYQQTPGQGLQFLFEYFSETQRNKGNFPGRFSGRQFSNSRSEMNVSTLELGDSALYLCASSPHSTAPNTEAFFGQGTRLTVV.

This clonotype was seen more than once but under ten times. Here the CDR3 reads CASSSGQGIPDTQYF. As DNA, the CDR3 is TGTGCCAGCAGCTCGGGACAAGGAATCCCAGATACGCAGTATTTT. The chain links TRBV12-3 or TRBV12-4 to TRBJ2-3; weak D call: TRBD1 (6 bases). The length of the CDR3 is 15 residues. With 6 bases removed from V and 4 bases from J, the gap between germline ends came to 17 bases.

The CDR3: CASSKRPGQGGTEAFF. CDR3 coding DNA: TGTGCCAGCAGCAAGAGGCCGGGACAGGGAGGTACTGAAGCTTTCTTT. This chain uses TRBV7-2 with TRBJ1-1, with 9 bases matching TRBD1. Per the germline V gene, CDR1 is SGHTA and CDR2 is FQGNSA. After removal of 5 bases from V and 5 bases from J, the junction contained 12 bases not matched to a gene. This CDR3 is built from 16 residues.

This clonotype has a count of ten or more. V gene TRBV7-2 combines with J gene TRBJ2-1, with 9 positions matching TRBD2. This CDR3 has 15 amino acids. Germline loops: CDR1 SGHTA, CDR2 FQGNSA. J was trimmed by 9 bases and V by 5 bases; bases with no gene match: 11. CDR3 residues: CASSRRAGGPPEQFF. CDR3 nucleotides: TGTGCCAGCAGCCGTCGGGCGGGAGGGCCTCCTGAGCAGTTCTTC. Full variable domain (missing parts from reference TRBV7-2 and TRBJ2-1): GAGVSQSPSNKVTEKGKDVELRCDPISGHTALYWYRQSLGQGLEFLIYFQGNSAPDKSGLPSDRFSAERTGGSVSTLTIQRTQQEDSAVYLCASSRRAGGPPEQFFGPGTRLTVL.

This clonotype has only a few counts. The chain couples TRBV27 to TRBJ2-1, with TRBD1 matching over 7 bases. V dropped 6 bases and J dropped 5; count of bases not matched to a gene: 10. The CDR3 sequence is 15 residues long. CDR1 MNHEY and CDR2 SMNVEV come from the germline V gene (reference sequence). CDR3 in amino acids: CASSLTGSPHNEQFF. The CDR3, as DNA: TGTGCCAGCAGCCTGACAGGGAGCCCCCACAATGAGCAGTTCTTC.

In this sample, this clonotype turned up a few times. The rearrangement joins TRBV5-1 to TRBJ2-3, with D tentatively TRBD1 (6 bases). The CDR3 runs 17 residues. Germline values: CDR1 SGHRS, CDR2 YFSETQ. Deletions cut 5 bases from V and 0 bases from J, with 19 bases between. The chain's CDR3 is CASSPGVRGGSTDTQYF. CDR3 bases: TGCGCCAGCAGTCCGGGTGTTAGAGGGGGAAGCACAGATACGCAGTATTTT.

In DNA form, the CDR3 reads TGTGCCAGCAGCCTGCGGACTAGCGGGAGCCTTGAGCAGTTCTTC. It yields the protein CASSLRTSGSLEQFF. This chain connects TRBV9 to TRBJ2-1; 13 nucleotides line up with TRBD2. CDR1 is SGDLS, CDR2 YYNGEE, per germline. The CDR3 sequence is 15 residues long. V dropped 4 bases and J dropped 9; count of bases not matched to a gene: 7.

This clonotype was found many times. In DNA, the CDR3 is TGTGCCAGCAGTCTACTTCCTAGCGAGTACAACACCGGGGAGCTGTTTTTT. Amino acid sequence: CASSLLPSEYNTGELFF. The chain couples TRBV6-5 to TRBJ2-2; D is perhaps TRBD2 (6 bases). The germline V gene encodes CDR1 MNHEY and CDR2 SVGAGI. The V gene lost 5 bases and the J gene lost 2 bases, with 18 bases spanning the gap. The CDR3 length is 17 residues.

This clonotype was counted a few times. DNA of the CDR3: TGTGCCAGCAGCTTTGGGTTTAATCAGCCCCAGCATTTT. This encodes CASSFGFNQPQHF. The chain carries TRBV11-3 and TRBJ1-5; D unresolved. V lost 3 bases and J lost 4, with 7 bases in between. The CDR3 contains 13 residues. CDR1 and CDR2 (germline): SGHNT, YENEEA.

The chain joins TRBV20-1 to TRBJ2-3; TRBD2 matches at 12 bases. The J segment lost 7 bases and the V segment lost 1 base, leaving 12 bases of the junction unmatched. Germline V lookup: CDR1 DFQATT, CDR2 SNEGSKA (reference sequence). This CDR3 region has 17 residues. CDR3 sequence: CSARVGASGRAGNTQYF. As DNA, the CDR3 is TGCAGTGCTAGAGTTGGGGCTAGCGGGAGGGCCGGGAATACGCAGTATTTT.

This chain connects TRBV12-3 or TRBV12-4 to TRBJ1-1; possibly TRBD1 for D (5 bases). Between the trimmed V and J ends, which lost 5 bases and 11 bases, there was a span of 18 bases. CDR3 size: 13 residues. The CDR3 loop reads CASSGSGPPWAFF. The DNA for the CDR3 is TGTGCCAGCAGTGGCTCGGGACCACCTTGGGCTTTCTTT.

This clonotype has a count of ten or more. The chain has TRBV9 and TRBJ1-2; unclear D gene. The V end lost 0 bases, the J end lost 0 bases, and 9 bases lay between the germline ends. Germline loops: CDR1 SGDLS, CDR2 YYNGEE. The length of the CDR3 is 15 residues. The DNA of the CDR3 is TGTGCCAGCAGCGTAGGGGTCGGCTCTAACTATGGCTACACCTTC. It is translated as CASSVGVGSNYGYTF.

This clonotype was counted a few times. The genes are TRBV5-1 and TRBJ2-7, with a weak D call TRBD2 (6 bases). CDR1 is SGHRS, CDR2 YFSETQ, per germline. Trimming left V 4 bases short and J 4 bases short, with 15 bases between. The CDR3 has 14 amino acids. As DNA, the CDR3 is TGCGCCAGCAGCCCCGGCGGGGACCCTTACGAGCAGTACTTC. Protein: CASSPGGDPYEQYF.

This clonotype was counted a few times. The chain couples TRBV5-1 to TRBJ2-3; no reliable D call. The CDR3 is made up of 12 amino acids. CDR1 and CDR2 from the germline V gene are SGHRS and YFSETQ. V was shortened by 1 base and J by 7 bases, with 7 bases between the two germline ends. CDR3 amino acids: CASSLPGYTQYF. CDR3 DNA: TGCGCCAGCAGCTTGCCCGGATATACGCAGTATTTT. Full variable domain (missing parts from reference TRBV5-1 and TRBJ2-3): KAGVTQTPRYLIKTRGQQVTLSCSPISGHRSVSWYQQTPGQGLQFLFEYFSETQRNKGNFPGRFSGRQFSNSRSEMNVSTLELGDSALYLCASSLPGYTQYFGPGTRLTVL.

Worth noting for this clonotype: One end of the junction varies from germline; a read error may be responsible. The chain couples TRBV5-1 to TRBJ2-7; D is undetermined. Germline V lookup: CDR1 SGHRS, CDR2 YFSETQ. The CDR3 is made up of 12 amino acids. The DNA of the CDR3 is TGCGCCAGCAGATTGGCGGTCCAGCAGCAGTACTTC. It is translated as CASRLAVQQQYF.

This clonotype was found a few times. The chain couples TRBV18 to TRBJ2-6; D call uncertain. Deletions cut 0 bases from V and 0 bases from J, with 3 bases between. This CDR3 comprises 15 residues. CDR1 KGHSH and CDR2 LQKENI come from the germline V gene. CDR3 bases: TGTGCCAGCTCACCACCAGCCTCTGGGGCCAACGTCCTGACTTTC. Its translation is CASSPPASGANVLTF.

CDR3 sequence: CAWSVQGYGYTF. CDR3 nucleotide sequence: TGTGCCTGGAGTGTACAAGGCTATGGCTACACCTTC. The V call is TRBV30, the J call TRBJ1-2, with D unclear. V was cut by 0 bases and J by 4 bases, with 6 bases left in between. There are 12 residues in the CDR3. CDR1 is GTSNPN and CDR2 is SVGIG in the germline V gene (reference sequence).

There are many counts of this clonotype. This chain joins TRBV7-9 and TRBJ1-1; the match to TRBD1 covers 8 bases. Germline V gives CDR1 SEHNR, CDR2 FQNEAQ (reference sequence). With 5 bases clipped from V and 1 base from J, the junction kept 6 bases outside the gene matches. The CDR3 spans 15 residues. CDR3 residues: CASSAVTGANTEAFF. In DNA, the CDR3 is TGTGCCAGCAGCGCCGTGACAGGGGCGAACACTGAAGCTTTCTTT.

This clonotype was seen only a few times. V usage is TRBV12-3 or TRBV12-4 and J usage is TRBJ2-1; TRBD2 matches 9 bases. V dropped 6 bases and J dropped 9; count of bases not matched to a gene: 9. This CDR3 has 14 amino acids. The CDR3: CASRVAGDWIEQFF. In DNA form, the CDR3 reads TGTGCCAGCAGAGTAGCGGGAGACTGGATTGAGCAGTTCTTC.

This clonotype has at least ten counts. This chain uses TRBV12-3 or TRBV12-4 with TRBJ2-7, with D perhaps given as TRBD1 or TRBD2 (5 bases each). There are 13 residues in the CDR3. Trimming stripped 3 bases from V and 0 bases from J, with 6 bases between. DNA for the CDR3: TGTGCCAGCAGTTTTGGGACCTCCTACGAGCAGTACTTC. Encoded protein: CASSFGTSYEQYF.

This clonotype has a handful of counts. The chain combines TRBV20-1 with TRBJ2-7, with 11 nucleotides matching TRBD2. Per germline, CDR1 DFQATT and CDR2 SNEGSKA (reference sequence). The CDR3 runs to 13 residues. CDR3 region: CTATLAGAGEQYF. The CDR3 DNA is TGCACCGCAACACTAGCGGGAGCGGGCGAGCAGTACTTC.

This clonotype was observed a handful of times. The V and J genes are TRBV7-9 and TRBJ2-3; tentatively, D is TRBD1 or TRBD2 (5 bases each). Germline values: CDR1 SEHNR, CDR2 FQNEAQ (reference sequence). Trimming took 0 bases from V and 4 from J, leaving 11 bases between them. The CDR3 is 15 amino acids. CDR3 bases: TGTGCCAGCAGCTTAGCTGGGGGAGTCCCAGATACGCAGTATTTT. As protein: CASSLAGGVPDTQYF.